This T cell receptor (beta chain) emerged from a study of T cells in Graves' hyperthyroidism and ophthalmopathy. Study in general: Peripheral blood was taken when the disease was first diagnosed, before any treatment began. The study, taken as a whole, reports: The model's output predicted ophthalmopathy at a median of roughly seven months prior to onset.

It was RNA transcripts that yielded the amplified TCR beta CDR3 regions. RT-PCR in the first round (using the HTBI primer set) targeted the TCR CDR3. TCRdb recomputed calls from the multiplex PCR reads with MiXCR, one row per CDR3 protein. This sample yields about 350,000 distinct CDR3 sequences, of which 15% to 20% are seen a single time; roughly 15% belongs to the top ten. This clonotype was seen ten or more times. Its specificity is unknown. Germline V lookup: CDR1 SGHAT, CDR2 FQNNGV. The ends lost 6 bases at V and 4 bases at J; junction bases unmatched: 11. The CDR3 extends over 15 amino acids. This chain links TRBV11-2 with TRBJ2-7; the match to TRBD1 covers 8 bases. The sequence derives from a middle-aged woman with Graves' ophthalmopathy. Sample: blood. The CDR3 is CASSNVGQGIYEQYF. Written as DNA, the CDR3 is TGTGCCAGCAGTAACGTAGGACAGGGTATTTACGAGCAGTACTTC.